A single sample is the source of the 3 T cell receptor beta chains below, sequenced in a study of blood T cell repertoires in COVID-19. Data came from immunoSEQ multiplex PCR; TCRdb stores just in-frame clones and leaves some out. Of under 65,000 clones in the sample, around 79% were seen once. Material: peripheral blood. Receptors originate from a woman in her seventies with acute or convalescent COVID-19.

This clone came up a few times. This sequence joins TRBV19 and TRBJ2-3; 7 bases are shared with TRBD1. The CDR3 consists of 15 residues. Germline CDR1 and CDR2: LNHDA and SQIVND (reference sequence). Trimming at V came to 6 bases and at J to 2 bases, leaving 8 bases not matched to a gene. Here the CDR3 DNA reads TGTGCCAGTAGGGAAACAGGGGCCTTCACAGATACGCAGTATTTT. Protein: CASRETGAFTDTQYF.

This chain uses TRBV7-2 with TRBJ1-5; TRBD1 might be the D (5 bases). CDR3 length: 13 residues. Looked up from germline, CDR1 is SGHTA and CDR2 is FQGNSA. V was clipped by 4 bases and J by 7 bases, with 11 bases between them. The CDR3: CASSYTQGQPQHF. The CDR3 region has the DNA TGTGCCAGCAGCTATACCCAGGGACAGCCCCAGCATTTT.

This chain uses TRBV7-8 with TRBJ2-3, with a weak D call TRBD2 (5 bases). The CDR3 loop spans 14 amino acids. Germline V gene data show CDR1 as SGHVS and CDR2 as FQNEAQ. Trimming shortened V by 2 bases and J by 2 bases, and 8 bases separated the two germline ends. Here the CDR3 DNA reads TGTGCCAGCAGCTTAACGGGGTTCACAGATACGCAGTATTTT. Amino acids: CASSLTGFTDTQYF.